The clone carrying this T cell receptor beta chain came up a few times. As yet, its antigen is unknown. PCR employed 60 Vbeta and 13 Jbeta primers. Measured with immunoSEQ multiplex PCR; TCRdb has only the in-frame clones, and not every one. Here the sample spans approximately 110,000 clones, more than 75% being singletons. The data stem from a study of cytomegalovirus exposure and HLA in healthy donors. Overall study results and limits: About 87% or about 30% of the time was how often most TCR beta V segments were productive, according to an earlier analysis. Listed as cytomegalovirus-associated were 164 TCR beta chains.

In germline, CDR1 is MNHEY, CDR2 SMNVEV (reference sequence). V was cut by 3 bases and J by 8 bases, with 19 bases left in between. The CDR3 is 15 amino acids. The TCR comes from a woman aged 60-75 years in good health and CMV-seropositive. The rearrangement links TRBV27 to TRBJ1-2; D remains unclear. Sequenced input: PBMCs. This CDR3 is CASSFLPRGGLGYTF. The CDR3 DNA sequence: TGTGCCAGCAGTTTCTTACCACGCGGTGGCCTAGGCTACACCTTC.